These T cell receptor beta chains were read from a single sample in a study of blood T cell repertoires in COVID-19. The assay was immunoSEQ multiplex PCR, and TCRdb's table has in-frame clones only and misses some. The top ten hold around 5.4% of the sample, which has roughly 200,000 clones, about 85% seen once. Sequencing was carried out using peripheral blood. The receptors stem from a woman aged 40 to 55 with COVID-19, enrolled during active disease. The CDR3 runs from the conserved cysteine through the conserved F or W. Fields, in order: J gene, clone size, V gene, D gene, CDR3 DNA, CDR3 protein. D genes are given only for firm matches. Rows may omit the clone size; those that give it use once, few, many or a size class.

TRBJ2-7	few	TRBV18	TRBD2	TGTGCCAGCTCACCGGGACTAGACTACGAGCAGTACTTC	CASSPGLDYEQYF
TRBJ2-7	.	TRBV7-2	TRBD2	TGTGCCAGCAGCTTACGTAGCGGGGAGCAGTACTTC	CASSLRSGEQYF
TRBJ1-1	.	TRBV10-3	.	TGTGCCATCGTCAGGGCGTTAAACACTGAAGCTTTCTTT	CAIVRALNTEAFF
TRBJ1-2	.	TRBV4-3	.	TGCGCCAGCAGCCAAGAGGTAGACACCACGCAACCCCCATATGGCTACACCTTC	CASSQEVDTTQPPYGYTF
TRBJ1-2	.	TRBV10-3	TRBD1	TGTGCCATCAGTGAGTCGGACAGGGCGGTTGGCTACACCTTC	CAISESDRAVGYTF
TRBJ2-7	.	TRBV5-1	.	TGCGCCAGCAGCTTGGTAAGCCACGAGCAGTACTTC	CASSLVSHEQYF
TRBJ2-1	.	TRBV20-1	.	TGCAGTGCTAGTCAGTTCGCCTACAATGAGCAGTTCTTC	CSASQFAYNEQFF
TRBJ1-2	.	TRBV7-9	.	TGTGCCAGCAGCCTTCGGACTGACAACTATGGCTACACCTTC	CASSLRTDNYGYTF
TRBJ2-1	.	TRBV27	.	TGTGCCAGCAGTTTTGGCCAGGAGCAGTTCTTC	CASSFGQEQFF
TRBJ2-3	.	TRBV21-1	.	TGTGCCAGCAGCCCCCTCGAGGAGCCAGCCTTGAGTGTAATGGGTACGCAGTATTTT	CASSPLEEPALSVMGTQYF
TRBJ2-7	.	TRBV19	TRBD1	TGTGCCAGTAGTATTTCCGGGACAGGGCTCAACGAGCAGTACTTC	CASSISGTGLNEQYF
TRBJ2-5	.	TRBV5-1	TRBD2	TGCGCCAGCAGCACTAGCGGGAGTGAGACCCAGTACTTC	CASSTSGSETQYF
TRBJ2-5	.	TRBV5-1	TRBD2	TGCGCCAGCAGCTTGGGAACCCTAGCGGGGGGAGGAGAGACCCAGTACTTC	CASSLGTLAGGGETQYF
TRBJ2-2	.	TRBV19	TRBD2	TGTGCCAGTAAAGGACTAGCGGGGGCCGGGGAGCTGTTTTTT	CASKGLAGAGELFF
TRBJ1-2	.	TRBV11-2	.	TGTGCCAGCAGCTTGAATCAGGTTTCCAACTATGGCTACACCTTC	CASSLNQVSNYGYTF
TRBJ1-1	.	TRBV5-1	.	TGCGCCAGCAGCTCACGGGATGCGCCTCGGGAAGCTTTCTTT	CASSSRDAPREAFF
TRBJ2-7	few	TRBV6-2/TRBV6-3	.	TGTGCCAGCAGTACTCAGGGATACGAGCAGTACTTC	CASSTQGYEQYF
TRBJ1-1	few	TRBV3-1/TRBV3-2	TRBD1	TGTGCCAGCAGCCAAGTTTGGACAGGGAGGAACACTGAAGCTTTCTTT	CASSQVWTGRNTEAFF
TRBJ2-5	once	TRBV5-1	.	TGCGCCAGCAGCTTATTAGACAGGCAAGAGACCCAGTACTTC	CASSLLDRQETQYF
TRBJ1-1	few	TRBV30	.	TGTGCCTGGAGTGTACCGTACGGGTTGAACACTGAAGCTTTCTTT	CAWSVPYGLNTEAFF
TRBJ2-7	few	TRBV10-3	.	TGTGCCATCAGTGAGTCGAGCAGGGTGAGCGAGCAGTACTTC	CAISESSRVSEQYF
TRBJ1-2	.	TRBV6-6	.	TGTGCCAGCAGCTTTTCAGGGGAAAGCTATGGCTACACCTTC	CASSFSGESYGYTF
TRBJ1-2	few	TRBV7-2	.	TGTGCCAGCAGCGCCCAGGGAGGAGAACCCTATGGCTACACCTTC	CASSAQGGEPYGYTF
TRBJ2-7	.	TRBV7-2	TRBD1	TGTGCCAGCAGCTCCCGAGCGTGGCAGGGGGACCCTATGTTC	CASSSRAWQGDPMF
TRBJ1-3	.	TRBV7-8	.	TGTGCCAGCAGCCCTTATTTGGGCAGTAGGTCTGGAAACACCATATATTTT	CASSPYLGSRSGNTIYF
TRBJ1-1	.	TRBV5-6	.	TGTGCCAGCAGCTTCCAACTGCCCACTGAAGCTTTCTTT	CASSFQLPTEAFF
TRBJ1-1	.	TRBV7-3	TRBD1	TGTGCCAGCAGCCTCGGACAGGGGGAAGCTTTCTTT	CASSLGQGEAFF
TRBJ2-7	.	TRBV27	TRBD1	TGTGCCAGCCGACAGGGATTAACCTACGAGCAGTACTTC	CASRQGLTYEQYF
TRBJ2-7	few	TRBV10-2	TRBD2	TGCGCCAGCAGCCCCGGACTAGCGGGAGCCTACGAGCAGTACTTC	CASSPGLAGAYEQYF
TRBJ1-1	.	TRBV11-2	TRBD1	TGTGCCAGCAGCCACCTCACAGGGGTGAACACTGAAGCTTTCTTT	CASSHLTGVNTEAFF
TRBJ2-4	.	TRBV9	TRBD2	TGTGCCAGCAGCGGGACTAGCAAAAACATTCAGTACTTC	CASSGTSKNIQYF
TRBJ2-5	few	TRBV4-1	.	TGCGCCAGCAGCCAGTGGAGGGACAGAGAGACCCAGTACTTC	CASSQWRDRETQYF
TRBJ1-2	.	TRBV6-1	.	TGTGCCAGCAGTGAACGAGTGGGCTACACCTTC	CASSERVGYTF
TRBJ2-1	once	TRBV10-2	.	TGCGCCAGCAAGGAGGTCAACTACAATGAGCAGTTCTTC	CASKEVNYNEQFF
TRBJ2-3	.	TRBV20-1	TRBD2	TGCAGTGCTAGTAGGGCTAGCGGGGGGGCCACAGATACGCAGTATTTT	CSASRASGGATDTQYF
TRBJ1-2	.	TRBV7-8	.	TGTGCCAGCAGCCCGCGTCAGGGGCTGGACTATGGCTACACCTTC	CASSPRQGLDYGYTF
TRBJ2-2	.	TRBV4-3	.	TGCGCCAGCAGCCAAGATGGGACACCCTACACCGGGGAGCTGTTTTTT	CASSQDGTPYTGELFF
TRBJ2-5	.	TRBV5-4	TRBD1	TGTGCCAGCAGCAACCGACAGGGAACCCAAGAGACCCAGTACTTC	CASSNRQGTQETQYF
TRBJ2-7	.	TRBV6-2/TRBV6-3	TRBD2	TGTGCCAGCAGCCGCGGGGGGTCCTACGAGCAGTACTTC	CASSRGGSYEQYF
TRBJ1-2	.	TRBV23-1	TRBD1	TGCGCCAGCAGTCAATCTAGGGGACAGGGATTCTTAAACTATGGCTACACCTTC	CASSQSRGQGFLNYGYTF